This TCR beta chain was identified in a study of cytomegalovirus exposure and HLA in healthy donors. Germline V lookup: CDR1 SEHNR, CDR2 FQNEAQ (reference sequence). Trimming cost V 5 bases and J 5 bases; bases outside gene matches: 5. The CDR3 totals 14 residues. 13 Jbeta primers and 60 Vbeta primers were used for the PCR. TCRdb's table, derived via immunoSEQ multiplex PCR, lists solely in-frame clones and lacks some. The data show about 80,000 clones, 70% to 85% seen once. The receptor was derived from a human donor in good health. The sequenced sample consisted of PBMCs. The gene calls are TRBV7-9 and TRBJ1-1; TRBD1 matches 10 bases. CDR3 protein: CASSQDRGQTEAFF. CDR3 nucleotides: TGTGCCAGCAGCCAAGACAGGGGGCAGACTGAAGCTTTCTTT.